This section outlines one T cell receptor beta chain sequence together with its context. Its antigen is unknown. This sample is drawn from a study of vaccination and CD4 T cells after COVID-19. Whole-study results and caveats: Investigators enrolled relatively few convalescent patients and included no early post-infection timepoints.

With the Oncomine TCR Beta short-read assay, DNA from cultured CD4+ T cells was sequenced. TCRdb itself ran the PCR reads through MiXCR, one entry per CDR3 protein. The table shows about 14,000 distinct CDR3 sequences, with around 55% occurring only once. The treatment here: roughly ten-day PBMC culture with coronavirus spike peptide pools or control peptides (ViraFEST assay). The TCR originated in a human donor who had recovered from COVID-19. The sample taken for sequencing was CD4+ T cells from blood, cultured in vitro.

The CDR3 DNA sequence: TGTGCCAGCCGGGTGGCCGGGACAGGGAGGAATGAGCAGTTCTTC. As protein: CASRVAGTGRNEQFF. V gene TRBV6-1 combines with J gene TRBJ2-1, with 9 bases fitting TRBD1. The CDR3 has 15 residues. Germline CDR1 and CDR2: MNHNS and SASEGT. The trim removed 8 bases at V and 7 bases at J, leaving 12 bases unmatched.